These 13 T cell receptor beta chains share one sample of origin, sequenced in a study of radiation and T cells in renal cell carcinoma (dated by TCRdb to about 2020). The time point tag for this specimen amounts to: baseline pretreatment blood. This specimen's treatment or condition label, per the study, means: 15 Gy SBRT to primary tumor, nephrectomy 4 weeks later. Libraries were made using the immunoSEQ multiplex PCR assay. Held by TCRdb, this immuneACCESS table contains in-frame sequences only and omits some clones. Under half of the omission traces to an unresolved V gene where checked; the cause of the rest is unknown. This sample is represented by 130,000 or so clones; approximately 87% of them were singletons. Around a quarter of the sample lies in the top ten. The sequencing used blood, collected from a patient whose treatment included radiotherapy and nephrectomy. The source of these receptors is a woman between 45 and 60 years old with renal cell carcinoma.

The rearrangement uses TRBV6-1 and TRBJ2-7; the match to TRBD1 covers 9 bases. Germline trimming cut 10 bases from V and 3 bases from J; bases unmatched to any gene: 13. The CDR3 contains 15 residues. The germline V gene encodes CDR1 MNHNS and CDR2 SASEGT. The CDR3 sequence is CANSNSGTGIYEQYF. In DNA form, the CDR3 reads TGTGCCAACTCTAACTCCGGGACAGGGATCTACGAGCAGTACTTC.

In this sample, this clone turned up a few times. The chain recombines TRBV7-7 with TRBJ2-1; TRBD1 is a possible D gene (7 bases). The CDR3 totals 14 residues. Trimming pared 4 bases from V and 7 bases from J, leaving 14 bases between. The V gene's germline CDR1 is SSHAT and CDR2 FNYEAQ (reference sequence). The CDR3 spells CASSYRAGGNEQFF. The CDR3 DNA reads as TGTGCCAGCAGCTACCGTGCAGGGGGGAATGAGCAGTTCTTC.

The chain recombines TRBV7-2 with TRBJ2-3, with D uncertain. There are 14 residues in the CDR3. Trimming pared 5 bases from V and 6 bases from J, leaving 15 bases between. From germline, CDR1 is SGHTA and CDR2 FQGNSA. CDR3 sequence (DNA): TGTGCCAGCAGCCCCCTCTCCAGCGTCGATACGCAGTATTTT. It is translated as CASSPLSSVDTQYF.

This clone was picked up one time. V gene TRBV9 combines with J gene TRBJ2-7; 9 nucleotides match TRBD1. J lost 5 bases, V lost 3 bases, and 3 bases had no gene match. This CDR3 has 13 amino acids. Germline lookup yields CDR1 SGDLS and CDR2 YYNGEE. The CDR3 region has the DNA TGTGCCAGCAGCGCGGACAGGGGAGACGAGCAGTACTTC. This translates into CASSADRGDEQYF.

The rearrangement uses TRBV6-6 and TRBJ2-3; D gene unclear. V lost 2 bases and J 1 base, leaving 4 bases between the germline ends. Germline lookup yields CDR1 MNHNY and CDR2 SVGAGI (reference sequence). This CDR3 has 13 residues. CDR3 sequence: CASSYSGTDTQYF. The CDR3 DNA follows: TGTGCCAGCAGTTACAGTGGCACAGATACGCAGTATTTT.

The CDR3 DNA is TGTGCCAGCAGGTATAGCTCGGACGGATTCTACACCTTC. The encoded protein is CASRYSSDGFYTF. The genes are TRBV6-5 and TRBJ1-2; D not certain. The V end lost 6 bases, the J end lost 10 bases, and 18 bases lay between the germline ends. Looked up from germline, CDR1 is MNHEY and CDR2 is SVGAGI. CDR3 size: 13 residues.

This chain uses TRBV5-1 with TRBJ2-7, with D hard to call. Deletions cut 0 bases from V and 6 bases from J, with 13 bases between. The germline V gene encodes CDR1 SGHRS and CDR2 YFSETQ. This CDR3 spans 14 amino acids. The CDR3 DNA reads TGCGCCAGCAGCTTGGCCACCGATGGCAGCGAGCAGTACTTC. It encodes CASSLATDGSEQYF.

There are a few counts of this clone. The chain has TRBV6-5 and TRBJ2-7; the D gene is possibly TRBD1 (5 bases). The CDR3 sequence is 12 residues long. Trimming pared 10 bases from V and 2 bases from J, leaving 12 bases between. Germline CDR1 reads MNHEY; CDR2 reads SVGAGI. CDR3 residues: CATFTGAYEQYF. The DNA of the CDR3 is TGTGCCACCTTTACAGGAGCCTACGAGCAGTACTTC.

The rearrangement links TRBV6-1 to TRBJ2-5; 10 nucleotides line up with TRBD1. Germline CDR1 reads MNHNS; CDR2 reads SASEGT. CDR3 length: 14 residues. V shed 1 base, J shed 9 bases, and the junction held 5 bases outside the gene matches. CDR3 sequence reads: CASSEGQGAWSQYF. In DNA form, the CDR3 reads TGTGCCAGCAGTGAAGGACAGGGGGCATGGTCCCAGTACTTC.

The gene calls are TRBV10-3 and TRBJ2-7; 11 bases are a match to TRBD2. CDR3 length: 18 amino acids. With 4 bases clipped from V and 3 bases from J, the junction kept 14 bases outside the gene matches. Looked up from germline, CDR1 is ENHRY and CDR2 is SYGVKD. The CDR3 is CAISGPPGTSGTLYEQYF. The CDR3 region has the DNA TGTGCCATCAGTGGACCCCCCGGGACTAGCGGAACCCTCTACGAGCAGTACTTC.

J is TRBJ2-7 and V is TRBV5-1; D gene ambiguous. Germline loops: CDR1 SGHRS, CDR2 YFSETQ. The length of the CDR3 is 13 residues. The V end was cut by 2 bases, the J end by 1 base, with 7 bases between. The CDR3: CASSFVSSYEQYF. The CDR3 DNA is TGCGCCAGCAGCTTTGTATCTTCCTACGAGCAGTACTTC.

This clone was counted a single time. J is TRBJ1-5 and V is TRBV5-6; 11 bases map to TRBD1. CDR3 size: 19 residues. The V gene's germline CDR1 is SGHDT and CDR2 YYEEEE. J was trimmed by 3 bases and V by 0 bases; bases with no gene match: 11. The CDR3 is CASSLASWGTGGANQPQHF. DNA for the CDR3: TGTGCCAGCAGCTTGGCCTCATGGGGGACAGGGGGAGCCAATCAGCCCCAGCATTTT.

This clone was recorded only once. V and J are TRBV5-1 and TRBJ1-1; 7 nucleotides align to TRBD1. Germline V CDR1 and CDR2: SGHRS, YFSETQ. The V and J ends lost 5 bases and 3 bases, in that order; junction bases with no gene match: 4. This CDR3 contains 13 residues. The CDR3 region has the DNA TGCGCCAGCAGATCTCAGGGGGACACTGAAGCTTTCTTT. It codes for CASRSQGDTEAFF.